This T cell receptor (beta chain) was found in a study of T cell responses to AZD1222 COVID-19 vaccine. Whole-study results and caveats: A mostly white British donor set with more females was recruited, and clonal diversity was possibly underestimated. Two AZD1222 doses significantly raised spike-specific TCR breadth and depth over controls. Only a handful of people who got AZD1222 tested seropositive at baseline.

Germline V gene sequence: CDR1 MNHEY, CDR2 SVGAGI. The CDR3 has 13 amino acids. V was shortened by 2 bases and J by 4 bases, with 6 bases between the two germline ends. The protocol was immunoSEQ multiplex PCR, while the TCRdb copy is restricted to in-frame clones and leaves out a portion. The data show more than 120,000 clones, about 90% seen once. On this clone itself: Its target is not known.

Recipients boosted at about 4 weeks or about 12 weeks are pooled. The specimen comprised peripheral blood, sampled 28 days after the second AZD1222 dose. The chain employs TRBV6-5 and TRBJ1-3; D is undetermined. This receptor was taken from an adult who received the AZD1222 COVID-19 vaccine. The CDR3 region is CASSYVSGNTIYF. CDR3 sequence (DNA): TGTGCCAGCAGTTACGTCTCAGGAAACACCATATATTTT.